Below, 17 T cell receptor beta chains from the same sample are listed, as sequenced in a study of cytomegalovirus exposure and HLA in healthy donors (dated by TCRdb to the late 2010s). The library was built by means of the immunoSEQ multiplex PCR assay. For the multiplex PCR, a mixture combining 60 forward primers for TCR Vbeta segments and 13 reverse primers for TCR Jbeta segments was used. As stored in TCRdb, this immuneACCESS dataset retains in-frame rearrangements with V and J assigned. A fraction of the clones does not appear; measured against another copy, unresolved V genes explain less than half of the discrepancy, and the remainder lacks a known reason. The sample contains 200,000 to 250,000 clones, roughly 91% of them found a single time. The ten largest clones capture 0.95% to 1.1% of the sample. Sequenced sample: PBMCs. These receptors were obtained from a woman in her late teens or twenties in good health and CMV-seronegative.

This chain links TRBV19 with TRBJ1-2; D not certain. Trimming pared 3 bases from V and 0 bases from J, leaving 23 bases between. The V gene's germline CDR1 is LNHDA and CDR2 SQIVND (reference sequence). The CDR3 consists of 19 residues. As DNA, the CDR3 is TGTGCCAGTAGTATCTTCCTCGAAACTAGACACCCCGCTAACTATGGCTACACCTTC. Translating it yields CASSIFLETRHPANYGYTF.

This chain uses TRBV19 with TRBJ2-7; no firm D call. Germline-derived CDR1 and CDR2 are LNHDA and SQIVND (reference sequence). V dropped 1 base and J dropped 3 bases, with 7 bases sitting between them. The CDR3 has 13 residues. The CDR3 bases are TGTGCCAGTAGTATAGCTTCTAACTACGAGCAGTACTTC. Amino acid sequence: CASSIASNYEQYF.

This clone appeared once. The chain uses TRBV7-9 and TRBJ2-7; TRBD1 matches 9 bases. The trim removed 3 bases at V and 2 bases at J, leaving 2 bases unmatched. This CDR3 spans 14 amino acids. CDR1 is SEHNR, CDR2 FQNEAQ, per germline (reference sequence). The CDR3 nucleotides read TGTGCCAGCAGCTTCGGACAGGGGACCTACGAGCAGTACTTC. Its translation: CASSFGQGTYEQYF.

V is TRBV11-2 and J is TRBJ2-7; 7 nucleotides align to TRBD2. V was clipped by 1 base and J by 2 bases; unmatched bases: 5. CDR1 and CDR2 (germline): SGHAT, FQNNGV. This CDR3 has 15 residues. The chain's CDR3 is CASSLVWGTTYEQYF. DNA for the CDR3: TGTGCCAGCAGCTTAGTTTGGGGGACTACCTACGAGCAGTACTTC. Full variable domain (missing parts from reference TRBV11-2 and TRBJ2-7): EAGVAQSPRYKIIEKRQSVAFWCNPISGHATLYWYQQILGQGPKLLIQFQNNGVVDDSQLPKDRFSAERLKGVDSTLKIQPAKLEDSAVYLCASSLVWGTTYEQYFGPGTRLTVT.

The chain carries TRBV4-3 and TRBJ2-1; TRBD2 agrees at 10 bases. The CDR3 contains 15 residues. Per the germline V gene, CDR1 is LGHNA and CDR2 is YSLEER. Germline trimming cut 0 bases from V and 4 bases from J; bases unmatched to any gene: 0. In DNA, the CDR3 is TGCGCCAGCAGCCAAGATAGCGGGGGGTACAATGAGCAGTTCTTC. This translates into CASSQDSGGYNEQFF.

The chain links TRBV5-6 to TRBJ2-3; D possibly corresponds to TRBD2 (5 bases). The germline gives CDR1 SGHDT, CDR2 YYEEEE. The V and J ends lost 7 bases and 4 bases respectively, with 16 bases between them. This CDR3 has 14 residues. The CDR3 sequence is CASGPAGPADTQYF. The CDR3 DNA is TGTGCCAGCGGCCCCGCGGGTCCCGCAGATACGCAGTATTTT.

The table lists this clone with a count of one. The chain uses TRBV9 and TRBJ2-5, with D hard to call. The germline V gene has CDR1 SGDLS and CDR2 YYNGEE. The CDR3 contains 14 residues. Trimming left V 0 bases short and J 1 base short, with 7 bases between. CDR3 loop: CASSVGGTQETQYF. As DNA, the CDR3 is TGTGCCAGCAGCGTAGGCGGAACCCAAGAGACCCAGTACTTC.

This rearrangement joins TRBV7-9 to TRBJ2-7, with 10 bases lining up with TRBD2. The CDR3 extends over 15 amino acids. Germline V gives CDR1 SEHNR, CDR2 FQNEAQ (reference sequence). J was trimmed by 9 bases and V by 3 bases; bases with no gene match: 11. The CDR3 DNA sequence: TGTGCCAGCAGCTTCTTAGGACTAGCGGAGGTCGGGCAGTACTTC. As protein: CASSFLGLAEVGQYF.

Of note for this clone: Relative to the germline gene, one junction end is altered; a read error may explain this. The chain recombines TRBV5-1 with TRBJ2-7; D perhaps matches TRBD2 (6 bases). In germline, CDR1 is SGHRS, CDR2 YFSETQ. This CDR3 is built from 15 residues. CDR3 in DNA: TGCGCCAGCAACGACGGTGGAGGGCCCTCCGACGAGCAGTACTTC. Encoded protein: CASNDGGGPSDEQYF.

The chain is built from TRBV12-2 and TRBJ1-1; the DNA was not compared with TRBD1, the D call given in the table. TRBV12-2 is a pseudogene. The CDR3 runs 16 residues. CDR3: CASRLEGQDLNTEAFF. CDR3 DNA sequence: TGTGCAAGTCGCTTAGAGGGACAAGACTTAAACACTGAAGCTTTCTTT.

The chain links TRBV11-2 to TRBJ2-5, with D possibly TRBD1 on 5 matching bases. The ends were cut back, 3 bases at V and 5 bases at J, with 13 bases in the middle. The germline gives CDR1 SGHAT, CDR2 FQNNGV. The CDR3 has 14 residues. The CDR3 sequence is CASSFRGRRETQYF. CDR3 sequence (DNA): TGTGCCAGCAGCTTTAGGGGTCGTCGGGAGACCCAGTACTTC. Supplemented by reference TRBV11-2 and TRBJ2-5, the full variable domain reads EAGVAQSPRYKIIEKRQSVAFWCNPISGHATLYWYQQILGQGPKLLIQFQNNGVVDDSQLPKDRFSAERLKGVDSTLKIQPAKLEDSAVYLCASSFRGRRETQYFGPGTRLLVL.

The chain carries TRBV5-4 and TRBJ2-7; D perhaps matches TRBD1 (9 bases). Germline assignment: CDR1 SGHNT and CDR2 YYREEE (reference sequence). The CDR3 consists of 15 residues. The V and J ends lost 4 bases and 2 bases respectively, with 16 bases between them. The CDR3 DNA follows: TGTGCCAGCAGCCGCGGGGGGACAGGGACCTACGAGCAGTACTTC. Its protein is CASSRGGTGTYEQYF.

The chain carries TRBV21-1 and TRBJ2-7; the table calls TRBD1, which could not be checked here. TRBV21-1 represents a pseudogene. The CDR3 is made up of 16 amino acids. The CDR3 DNA sequence: TGTGCCAGCAGCAAAGTAGACCGGACAGAGAACTACGAGCAGTACTTC. This translates into CASSKVDRTENYEQYF.

The chain couples TRBV29-1 to TRBJ1-4, with D possibly matching TRBD1 (6 bases). Germline V gene lookup returns CDR1 SQVTM and CDR2 ANQGSEA. The CDR3 runs 13 residues. Trimming took 2 bases from V and 7 from J, leaving 11 bases between them. The CDR3, as DNA: TGCAGCGTTGAATCCAGGGGCGCTGAAAAACTGTTTTTT. The encoded protein is CSVESRGAEKLFF. The whole variable domain, filled in from reference TRBV29-1 and TRBJ1-4, reads SAVISQKPSRDICQRGTSLTIQCQVDSQVTMMFWYRQQPGQSLTLIATANQGSEATYESGFVIDKFPISRPNLTFSTLTVSNMSPEDSSIYLCSVESRGAEKLFFGSGTQLSVL.

The gene calls are TRBV6-1 and TRBJ2-7; TRBD2 agrees at 9 bases. There are 16 residues in the CDR3. The germline V gene has CDR1 MNHNS and CDR2 SASEGT. After removal of 3 bases from V and 4 bases from J, the junction contained 10 bases not matched to a gene. Written as DNA, the CDR3 is TGTGCCAGCAGTGATGCGGTAGCGGGGGCTGAGTACGAGCAGTACTTC. This gives the protein CASSDAVAGAEYEQYF.

J is TRBJ1-3 and V is TRBV9; possibly TRBD1 for D (5 bases). The ends were cut back, 3 bases at V and 5 bases at J, with 12 bases in the middle. From germline, CDR1 is SGDLS and CDR2 YYNGEE. This CDR3 has 14 amino acids. The DNA for the CDR3 is TGTGCCAGCAGCGCCAATGGGGCCAGAAACACCATATATTTT. Translated, it gives CASSANGARNTIYF.

This sequence joins TRBV4-2 and TRBJ1-1, with 10 bases lining up with TRBD1. After removal of 0 bases from V and 4 bases from J, the junction contained 2 bases not matched to a gene. The CDR3 is 15 amino acids. From germline, CDR1 is LGHNA and CDR2 YNFKEQ. The CDR3 bases are TGTGCCAGCAGCCAAGAGACAGGGGGCGGCACTGAAGCTTTCTTT. Protein product: CASSQETGGGTEAFF.